This entry concerns a single TCR beta chain. With 4 bases clipped from V and 3 bases from J, the junction kept 6 bases outside the gene matches. CDR1 is SGHRS, CDR2 YFSETQ, per germline. The CDR3 totals 15 residues. The data derive from a study of blood T cell repertoires in COVID-19. Across the study: Samples representing acute and convalescent COVID-19 were sourced from the United States, Italy and Spain. The analysed material was cDNA or gDNA that came from T cells, B-cell-depleted T cells, or PBMCs.

Authors' processing steps: Amplification of reference gene primers provided the estimated nucleated cell counts. Profiling relied on immunoSEQ multiplex PCR, and the TCRdb table lists in-frame clones only, not all of them. V, J and clone size derive from that table, while D and trimming were established from the DNA sequence. This sample has 140,000 to 150,000 clones, with around 86% found just once. The chain employs TRBV5-1 and TRBJ1-2; 10 bases map to TRBD1. Sequencing was done on a sample of peripheral blood. This TCR derives from a man aged 45 to 65 who had recovered from COVID-19. DNA for the CDR3: TGCGCCAGCAGCCCCCGGACAGGGGGTGACTATGGCTACACCTTC. Translating gives CASSPRTGGDYGYTF.